One and the same sample provided the 8 T cell receptor beta chains below, sequenced in a study of blood T cell repertoires in COVID-19. Clones were sequenced by immunoSEQ multiplex PCR, and TCRdb holds only the in-frame ones, with some missing. Of fewer than 250,000 clones in the sample, 86% were seen once. Source material: peripheral blood. The receptor source for this set is a woman aged 80 or over with COVID-19, enrolled during active disease.

The chain uses TRBV7-9 and TRBJ1-4; TRBD1 aligns across 8 bases. The CDR3 extends over 15 amino acids. The J segment lost 4 bases and the V segment lost 2 bases, leaving 3 bases of the junction unmatched. Germline assignment: CDR1 SEHNR and CDR2 FQNEAQ (reference sequence). The CDR3 sequence is CASSLQGALNEKLFF. In DNA form, the CDR3 reads TGTGCCAGCAGCTTACAGGGGGCCCTTAATGAAAAACTGTTTTTT. The entire variable domain, with the rest obtained from reference TRBV7-9 and TRBJ1-4, is as follows: DTGVSQNPRHKITKRGQNVTFRCDPISEHNRLYWYRQTLGQGPEFLTYFQNEAQLEKSRLLSDRFSAERPKGSFSTLEIQRTEQGDSAMYLCASSLQGALNEKLFFGSGTQLSVL.

The chain has TRBV27 and TRBJ1-5; D is possibly TRBD1 (6 bases). Deletions cut 2 bases from V and 4 bases from J, with 9 bases between. The CDR3 sequence is 14 residues long. CDR1 and CDR2 (germline): MNHEY, SMNVEV (reference sequence). In DNA, the CDR3 is TGTGCCAGCAGTTTAAGAGGGGGTAATCAGCCCCAGCATTTT. Its protein is CASSLRGGNQPQHF.

The chain recombines TRBV6-6 with TRBJ2-5; D gene ambiguous. The CDR3 is 13 amino acids. Trimming pared 7 bases from V and 3 bases from J, leaving 12 bases between. Germline V CDR1 and CDR2: MNHNY, SVGAGI (reference sequence). In nucleotides, the CDR3 is TGTGCCAGCACTCCGACCGGAGAAGAGACCCAGTACTTC. It codes for CASTPTGEETQYF.

The gene calls are TRBV5-1 and TRBJ2-3, with D perhaps TRBD2 (6 bases). Germline-derived CDR1 and CDR2 are SGHRS and YFSETQ. Deletions cut 6 bases from V and 3 bases from J, with 17 bases between. The CDR3 has 15 amino acids. CDR3 coding DNA: TGCGCCAGCAACAAAGTAGGGGCGGGGACAGATACGCAGTATTTT. Translated, it gives CASNKVGAGTDTQYF.

V usage is TRBV3-1 (or the pseudogene TRBV3-2) and J usage is TRBJ2-5; 7 bases line up with TRBD2. Germline V lookup: CDR1 LGHDT, CDR2 YNNKEL (reference sequence). The ends lost 6 bases at V and 2 bases at J; junction bases unmatched: 6. This CDR3 comprises 14 residues. The CDR3 spells CASSRRLAQETQYF. CDR3 DNA sequence: TGTGCCAGCAGTCGGCGACTAGCTCAAGAGACCCAGTACTTC.

This sequence joins TRBV5-6 and TRBJ1-2; possibly TRBD1 for D (6 bases). Germline V gene lookup returns CDR1 SGHDT and CDR2 YYEEEE. The V end lost 0 bases, the J end lost 8 bases, and 17 bases lay between the germline ends. This CDR3 is 15 amino acids long. The CDR3 DNA is TGTGCCAGCAGCTTGGCCGCGGGGGGCGCGGCCGGCTACACCTTC. This translates into CASSLAAGGAAGYTF.

The chain links TRBV5-4 to TRBJ2-3, with 7 bases fitting TRBD2. In germline, CDR1 is SGHNT, CDR2 YYREEE (reference sequence). CDR3 length: 15 residues. V trimming: 7 bases; J trimming: 6 bases; junction bases outside the gene matches: 14. CDR3 sequence reads: CASVLPGLHPDTQYF. CDR3 bases: TGTGCCAGCGTACTTCCGGGACTACACCCGGATACGCAGTATTTT. Full variable domain (remainder filled in from reference TRBV5-4 and TRBJ2-3): ETGVTQSPTHLIKTRGQQVTLRCSSQSGHNTVSWYQQALGQGPQFIFQYYREEENGRGNFPPRFSGLQFPNYSSELNVNALELDDSALYLCASVLPGLHPDTQYFGPGTRLTVL.

CDR3 residues: CASSRRDTPGEEQFF. CDR3 nucleotide sequence: TGTGCCAGCAGCCGCAGGGACACCCCCGGGGAGGAGCAGTTCTTC. V usage is TRBV4-2 and J usage is TRBJ2-1; a possible D gene is TRBD1 (6 bases). Deletions cut 4 bases from V and 10 bases from J, with 20 bases between. Germline V gene lookup returns CDR1 LGHNA and CDR2 YNFKEQ. The CDR3 is made up of 15 amino acids.